The 27 T cell receptor beta chains below all came from one sample that was sequenced in a study of T cells in Graves' hyperthyroidism and ophthalmopathy. There were TCR beta CDR3 regions amplified from RNA transcripts. An initial round of RT-PCR targeting the TCR CDR3 relied on the HTBI primer set. One entry per CDR3 protein, called by TCRdb with MiXCR from the multiplex PCR reads. The sample includes 660,000 or so distinct CDR3 sequences, 45% of them seen just once. Sequences were obtained from peripheral blood or thyroid tissue (not recorded which). These TCRs come from an adult man with Graves' disease, either hyperthyroidism or ophthalmopathy (not recorded which).

The genes are TRBV12-3 or TRBV12-4 and TRBJ1-6, with TRBD1 matching 7 bases. V shed 3 bases and J 10 bases; nucleotides not matched to a gene: 6. The CDR3 is 14 residues long. CDR3 sequence: CASSFGQAWSPLHF. CDR3 nucleotide sequence: TGTGCCAGCAGTTTCGGACAGGCCTGGTCACCCCTCCACTTT.

This clonotype was counted only a few times. The chain combines TRBV2 with TRBJ2-7, with 7 bases aligning to TRBD1. V shed 1 base, J shed 2 bases, and the junction held 5 bases outside the gene matches. CDR1 SNHLY and CDR2 FYNNEI come from the germline V gene. The CDR3 has 15 amino acids. CDR3 sequence (DNA): TGTGCCAGCAGTGAAGTGAGGCAGGGGGCCTACGAGCAGTACTTC. Its translation: CASSEVRQGAYEQYF.

Only a few counts were recorded for this clonotype. J is TRBJ2-7 and V is TRBV2; 12 bases are a match to TRBD1. Trimming cost V 7 bases and J 4 bases; bases outside gene matches: 5. Germline V gene sequence: CDR1 SNHLY, CDR2 FYNNEI. CDR3 length: 14 amino acids. The CDR3 DNA is TGTGCCAGCAAGTGGGACAGGGGGCCTTACGAGCAGTACTTC. It codes for CASKWDRGPYEQYF. The full variable domain, rest sourced from reference TRBV2 and TRBJ2-7, is EPEVTQTPSHQVTQMGQEVILRCVPISNHLYFYWYRQILGQKVEFLVSFYNNEISEKSEIFDDQFSVERPDGSNFTLKIRSTKLEDSAMYFCASKWDRGPYEQYFGPGTRLTVT.

This clonotype has just one count. The chain is built from TRBV6-5 and TRBJ2-5, with D uncertain. Trimming left V 0 bases short and J 5 bases short, with 10 bases between. The CDR3 is 14 amino acids. CDR1 is MNHEY, CDR2 SVGAGI, per germline. The CDR3 sequence is CASSYSKGRETQYF. The CDR3 DNA sequence: TGTGCCAGCAGTTACTCTAAGGGCAGGGAGACCCAGTACTTC.

Ten or more counts support this clonotype. The V and J genes are TRBV25-1 and TRBJ1-2; D not resolved. V lost 1 base and J 7 bases, leaving 4 bases between the germline ends. The CDR3 length is 11 residues. Germline V gives CDR1 MGHDK, CDR2 SYGVNS. The CDR3 here is CASSEWGGYTF. The CDR3 DNA is TGTGCCAGCAGTGAATGGGGTGGCTACACCTTC.

The V call is TRBV7-2, the J call TRBJ1-5, with D hard to call. In germline, CDR1 is SGHTA, CDR2 FQGNSA. This CDR3 comprises 12 residues. The V gene lost 4 bases and the J gene lost 15 bases, with 16 bases spanning the gap. The CDR3 here is CASSSRLSGWHF. CDR3 DNA sequence: TGTGCCAGCAGCTCTCGTCTATCGGGTTGGCATTTT.

The chain combines TRBV6-1 with TRBJ1-1; D uncertain. V was shortened by 1 base and J by 8 bases, with 11 bases between the two germline ends. This CDR3 has 13 amino acids. The V gene's germline CDR1 is MNHNS and CDR2 SASEGT. The CDR3 region has the DNA TGTGCCAGCAGTGAAGTTGGGAATTCAGAAGCTTTCTTT. Protein product: CASSEVGNSEAFF.

This clonotype was detected many times. J is TRBJ1-5 and V is TRBV29-1; D is perhaps TRBD1 (5 bases). The CDR3 covers 13 residues. Germline V lookup: CDR1 SQVTM, CDR2 ANQGSEA. V was shortened by 4 bases and J by 5 bases, with 12 bases between the two germline ends. CDR3 in DNA: TGCAGCGTTGCGGCAGGGTCAGATCAGCCCCAGCATTTT. Protein: CSVAAGSDQPQHF. Using reference TRBV29-1 and TRBJ1-5 for the parts outside the CDR3, the full variable domain is SAVISQKPSRDICQRGTSLTIQCQVDSQVTMMFWYRQQPGQSLTLIATANQGSEATYESGFVIDKFPISRPNLTFSTLTVSNMSPEDSSIYLCSVAAGSDQPQHFGDGTRLSIL.

The chain joins TRBV29-1 to TRBJ2-2; 9 bases align to TRBD1. With 7 bases clipped from V and 6 bases from J, the junction kept 12 bases outside the gene matches. Germline CDR1 SQVTM, CDR2 ANQGSEA. This CDR3 has 15 residues. CDR3 loop: CSAIDPGQGAGELFF. CDR3 coding DNA: TGCAGCGCGATCGATCCGGGACAGGGAGCCGGGGAGCTGTTTTTT.

This clonotype was recorded at least ten times. This sequence joins TRBV2 and TRBJ1-5; D call uncertain. Trimming took 5 bases from V and 4 from J, leaving 12 bases between them. Looked up from germline, CDR1 is SNHLY and CDR2 is FYNNEI. The CDR3 has 14 amino acids. The CDR3 DNA sequence: TGTGCCAGCAGTCACGGCGGACGAAATCAGCCCCAGCATTTT. It codes for CASSHGGRNQPQHF.

The table lists this clonotype with a count of one. The CDR3 DNA is TGTGCCTGGAGTCCCACGAACACTGAAGCTTTCTTT. Translating gives CAWSPTNTEAFF. The J gene is TRBJ1-1, the V gene TRBV7-9; D gene uncertain. The germline V gene has CDR1 SEHNR and CDR2 FQNEAQ (reference sequence). The CDR3 sequence is 12 residues long. Trimming removed 11 bases at V and 1 base at J, with 11 bases between.

This clonotype was seen repeatedly, ten times or more. The chain employs TRBV29-1 and TRBJ1-1; D remains ambiguous. The germline V gene has CDR1 SQVTM and CDR2 ANQGSEA. The CDR3 is made up of 11 amino acids. With 4 bases removed from V and 3 bases from J, the gap between germline ends came to 6 bases. The CDR3: CSVVRYTEAFF. CDR3 nucleotide sequence: TGCAGCGTTGTGCGTTACACTGAAGCTTTCTTT.

Comments on this clonotype: The junction departs from germline at one end; a sequencing error may be responsible. The rearrangement joins TRBV7-3 to TRBJ2-2, with 14 bases that match TRBD2. The length of the CDR3 is 16 residues. Germline assignment: CDR1 SGHTA and CDR2 FQGTGA. The CDR3 region is CVSSSGTSGSSGELFF. CDR3 nucleotides: TGTGTCAGCAGCTCCGGGACTAGCGGGAGTTCAGGGGAGCTGTTTTTT.

V and J are TRBV6-1 and TRBJ1-4; D not certain. Trimming shortened V by 7 bases and J by 0 bases, and 12 bases separated the two germline ends. Germline values: CDR1 MNHNS, CDR2 SASEGT. The CDR3 extends over 15 amino acids. CDR3 in DNA: TGTGCCAGCATGATGACCGGTTCAACTAATGAAAAACTGTTTTTT. It specifies CASMMTGSTNEKLFF.

A remark on this clonotype: The junction differs from germline at one of its ends, possibly a read error. The chain carries TRBV10-2 and TRBJ1-1; 10 positions agree with TRBD1. Germline V gene lookup returns CDR1 WSHSY and CDR2 SAAADI. The CDR3 is made up of 14 amino acids. The CDR3: CASSYGTGVTEAFF. The CDR3 DNA reads as TGTGCCAGCAGTTACGGGACAGGGGTGACTGAAGCTTTCTTT.

This clonotype was found once. This chain joins TRBV7-8 and TRBJ1-5; 7 bases map to TRBD1. This CDR3 comprises 14 residues. V shed 6 bases, J shed 9 bases, and the junction held 11 bases outside the gene matches. Germline loops: CDR1 SGHVS, CDR2 FQNEAQ. CDR3 residues: CASSKIQGPMPQHF. The CDR3 coding sequence is TGTGCCAGCAGTAAGATACAGGGGCCCATGCCCCAGCATTTT.

This chain connects TRBV20-1 to TRBJ2-5; 9 bases map to TRBD1. The end of the DNA is better explained by TRBJ2-7, so the J call may be wrong. The CDR3 consists of 14 residues. CDR1 is DFQATT, CDR2 SNEGSKA, per germline (reference sequence). CDR3 residues: CSAPGEQGAHEQYF. In DNA form, the CDR3 reads TGCAGTGCCCCGGGGGAACAGGGGGCCCACGAGCAGTACTTC.

The rearrangement uses TRBV14 and TRBJ2-7; no reliable D call. The CDR3 is made up of 15 amino acids. Trimming shortened V by 0 bases and J by 0 bases, and 9 bases separated the two germline ends. CDR1 and CDR2 from the germline V gene are SGHDN and FVKESK. The CDR3 protein is CASSQESGLSYEQYF. The CDR3, as DNA: TGTGCCAGCAGCCAAGAATCGGGCCTCTCCTACGAGCAGTACTTC. Drawing the rest from reference TRBV14 and TRBJ2-7, the complete variable domain is EAGVTQFPSHSVIEKGQTVTLRCDPISGHDNLYWYRRVMGKEIKFLLHFVKESKQDESGMPNNRFLAERTGGTYSTLKVQPAELEDSGVYFCASSQESGLSYEQYFGPGTRLTVT.

The chain has TRBV6-2 or TRBV6-3 and TRBJ1-5; D is unresolved. This CDR3 is 13 amino acids long. The germline V gene has CDR1 MNHEY and CDR2 SVGEGT. Deletions cut 1 base from V and 4 bases from J, with 5 bases between. CDR3 nucleotide sequence: TGTGCCAGCAGTTACTGGGTTAATCAGCCCCAGCATTTT. It translates to CASSYWVNQPQHF.

This clonotype was seen only a few times. Mismatch with germline at one junction end may stem from a read error. The chain employs TRBV10-3 and TRBJ1-2; the D gene is possibly TRBD1 (6 bases). This CDR3 region has 13 residues. Per the germline V gene, CDR1 is ENHRY and CDR2 is SYGVKD. The CDR3 reads CAISESTQGPGVF. In nucleotides, the CDR3 is TGTGCCATCAGTGAGTCGACTCAGGGGCCGGGGGTCTTC.

This clonotype was observed a handful of times. Mismatch with germline at one junction end may stem from a read error. The chain recombines TRBV10-2 with TRBJ2-7; 9 nucleotides line up with TRBD2. Germline CDR1 WSHSY, CDR2 SAAADI. This CDR3 is built from 15 residues. CDR3 coding DNA: TGTGCCAGCAGTTCCCAAGCGGGGGGCCTCCACGAGCAGTACTTC. It specifies CASSSQAGGLHEQYF.

Worth noting for this clonotype: This could be a read error, since a much larger clone is one nucleotide away. The V and J genes are TRBV7-9 and TRBJ1-4; D is ambiguous. V lost 6 bases and J lost 0, with 11 bases in between. This CDR3 has 15 amino acids. Germline values: CDR1 SEHNR, CDR2 FQNEAQ (reference sequence). CDR3 residues: CASRSTVATNEKLFF. In nucleotides, the CDR3 is TGTGCCAGCAGGTCCACAGTAGCAACTAATGAAAAACTGTTTTTT.

The chain employs TRBV7-9 and TRBJ1-1; D is unresolved. The CDR3 is 13 amino acids. V dropped 5 bases and J dropped 3 bases, with 10 bases sitting between them. Per the germline V gene, CDR1 is SEHNR and CDR2 is FQNEAQ (reference sequence). The CDR3 sequence is CASSPYSDTEAFF. In DNA form, the CDR3 reads TGTGCCAGCAGCCCATACAGCGACACTGAAGCTTTCTTT.

Concerning this clonotype itself: A read error is possible here, since a much larger clone lies one base away. The DNA is omitted, as the CDR3 cannot be located on it reliably, and the CDR3 follows TCRdb's listing. The rearrangement uses TRBV29-1 and TRBJ1-2; the D segment call TRBD1 is taken from the table without a DNA check. Germline CDR1 is SQVTM and CDR2 is ANQGSEA. With termini counted, the CDR3 has 11 amino acids. CDR3 loop: CSVPGDYGCTF.

This clonotype was picked up many times. The V and J genes are TRBV2 and TRBJ1-5, with TRBD1 matching 9 bases. The junction had 3 bases not matched to a gene; V was cut back by 4 bases and J by 2 bases. The CDR3 extends over 15 amino acids. CDR1 and CDR2 from the germline V gene are SNHLY and FYNNEI. CDR3 coding DNA: TGTGCCAGCAGTGGACGGACAGGGGGCAATCAGCCCCAGCATTTT. Its protein product is CASSGRTGGNQPQHF.

The chain joins TRBV19 to TRBJ1-4; D perhaps matches TRBD1 (6 bases). This CDR3 contains 15 residues. V lost 6 bases and J 7 bases, leaving 18 bases between the germline ends. Germline CDR1 is LNHDA and CDR2 is SQIVND (reference sequence). The CDR3 DNA is TGTGCCAGTAGGGATCACAGGGCGACTTTTGAAAAACTGTTTTTT. Translation: CASRDHRATFEKLFF. The full variable domain, in which reference TRBV19 and TRBJ1-4 provide the parts outside the CDR3, is DGGITQSPKYLFRKEGQNVTLSCEQNLNHDAMYWYRQDPGQGLRLIYYSQIVNDFQKGDIAEGYSVSREKKESFPLTVTSAQKNPTAFYLCASRDHRATFEKLFFGSGTQLSVL.

The sample holds many counts of this clonotype. This chain uses TRBV7-6 with TRBJ2-6, with unresolved D. Trimming left V 4 bases short and J 0 bases short, with 4 bases between. The CDR3 spans 14 residues. Germline V gene lookup returns CDR1 SGHVS and CDR2 FNYEAQ. The CDR3 nucleotides are TGTGCCAGCAGCTCAGACTCTGGGGCCAACGTCCTGACTTTC. It specifies CASSSDSGANVLTF.